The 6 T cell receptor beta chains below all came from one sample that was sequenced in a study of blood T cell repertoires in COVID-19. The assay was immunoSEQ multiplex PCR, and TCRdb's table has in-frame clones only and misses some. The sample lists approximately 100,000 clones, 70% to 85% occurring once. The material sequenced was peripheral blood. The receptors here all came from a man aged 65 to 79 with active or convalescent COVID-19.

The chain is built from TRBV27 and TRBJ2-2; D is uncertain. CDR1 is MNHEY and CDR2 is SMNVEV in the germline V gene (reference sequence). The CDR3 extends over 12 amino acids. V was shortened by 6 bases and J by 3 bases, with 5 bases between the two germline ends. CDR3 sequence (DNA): TGTGCCAGCAGATCCTACACCGGGGAGCTGTTTTTT. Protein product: CASRSYTGELFF.

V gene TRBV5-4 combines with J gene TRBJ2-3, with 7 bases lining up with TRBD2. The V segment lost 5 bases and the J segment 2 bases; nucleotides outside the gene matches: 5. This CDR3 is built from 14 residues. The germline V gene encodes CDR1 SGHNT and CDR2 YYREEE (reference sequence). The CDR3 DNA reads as TGTGCCAGCAGGTCAGCGGGATCCACAGATACGCAGTATTTT. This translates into CASRSAGSTDTQYF.

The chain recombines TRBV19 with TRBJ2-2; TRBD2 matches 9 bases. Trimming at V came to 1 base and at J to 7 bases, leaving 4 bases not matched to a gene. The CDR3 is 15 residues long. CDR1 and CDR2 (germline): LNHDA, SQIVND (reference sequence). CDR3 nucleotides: TGTGCCAGTAGTATAGGCGGGAGGGCCGTCGGGGAGCTGTTTTTT. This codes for CASSIGGRAVGELFF.

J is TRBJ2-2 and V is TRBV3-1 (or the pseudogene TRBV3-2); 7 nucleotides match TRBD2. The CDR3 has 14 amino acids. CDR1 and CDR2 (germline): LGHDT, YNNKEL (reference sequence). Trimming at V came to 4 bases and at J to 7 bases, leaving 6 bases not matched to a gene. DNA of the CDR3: TGTGCCAGCAGCCGGAGGGAGGGCGGCGGGGAGCTGTTTTTT. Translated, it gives CASSRREGGGELFF.

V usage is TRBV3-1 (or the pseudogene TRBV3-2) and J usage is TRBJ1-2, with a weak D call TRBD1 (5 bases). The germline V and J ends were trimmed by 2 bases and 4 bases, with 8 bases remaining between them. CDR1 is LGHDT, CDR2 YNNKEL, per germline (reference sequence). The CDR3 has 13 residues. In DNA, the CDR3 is TGTGCCAGCAGCCAACGACAGATCTATGGCTACACCTTC. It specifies CASSQRQIYGYTF.

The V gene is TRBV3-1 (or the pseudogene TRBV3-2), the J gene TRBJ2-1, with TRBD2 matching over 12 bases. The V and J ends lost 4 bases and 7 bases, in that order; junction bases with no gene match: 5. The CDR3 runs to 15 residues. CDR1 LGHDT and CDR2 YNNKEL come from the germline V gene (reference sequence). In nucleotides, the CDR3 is TGTGCCAGCAGCCCGACTAGCGGGAGTGGGAATGAGCAGTTCTTC. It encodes CASSPTSGSGNEQFF.